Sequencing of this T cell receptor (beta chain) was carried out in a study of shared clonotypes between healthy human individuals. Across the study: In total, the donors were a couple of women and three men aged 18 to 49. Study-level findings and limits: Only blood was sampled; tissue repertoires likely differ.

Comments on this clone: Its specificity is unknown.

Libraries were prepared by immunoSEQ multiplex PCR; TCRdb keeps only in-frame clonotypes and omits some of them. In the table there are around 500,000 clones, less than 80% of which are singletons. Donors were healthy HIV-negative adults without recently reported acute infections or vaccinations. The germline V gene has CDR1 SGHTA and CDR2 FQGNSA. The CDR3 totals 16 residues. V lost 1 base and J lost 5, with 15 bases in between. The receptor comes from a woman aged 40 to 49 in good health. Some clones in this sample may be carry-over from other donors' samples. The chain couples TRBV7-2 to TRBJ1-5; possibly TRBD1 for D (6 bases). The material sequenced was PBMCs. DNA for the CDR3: TGTGCCAGCAGCTTAGTTTCGGGGGCGACTGATCAGCCCCAGCATTTT. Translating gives CASSLVSGATDQPQHF.